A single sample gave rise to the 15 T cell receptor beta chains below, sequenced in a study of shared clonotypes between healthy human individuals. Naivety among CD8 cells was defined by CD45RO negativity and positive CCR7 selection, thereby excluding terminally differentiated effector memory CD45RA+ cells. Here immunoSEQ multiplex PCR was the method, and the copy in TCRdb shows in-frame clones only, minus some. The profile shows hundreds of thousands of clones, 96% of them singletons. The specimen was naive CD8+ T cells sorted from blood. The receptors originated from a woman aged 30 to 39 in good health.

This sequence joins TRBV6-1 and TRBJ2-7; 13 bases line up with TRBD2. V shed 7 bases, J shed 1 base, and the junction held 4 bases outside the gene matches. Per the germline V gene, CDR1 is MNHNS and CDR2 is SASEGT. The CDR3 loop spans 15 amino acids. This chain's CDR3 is CASTPLAGGSYEQYF. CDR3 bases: TGTGCCAGCACCCCACTAGCGGGAGGGTCCTACGAGCAGTACTTC.

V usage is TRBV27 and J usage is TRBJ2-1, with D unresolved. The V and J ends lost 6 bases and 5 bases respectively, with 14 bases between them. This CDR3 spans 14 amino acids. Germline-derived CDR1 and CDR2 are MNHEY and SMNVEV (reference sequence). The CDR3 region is CASRTDGQNNEQFF. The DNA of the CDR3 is TGTGCCAGCAGGACTGACGGCCAGAACAATGAGCAGTTCTTC.

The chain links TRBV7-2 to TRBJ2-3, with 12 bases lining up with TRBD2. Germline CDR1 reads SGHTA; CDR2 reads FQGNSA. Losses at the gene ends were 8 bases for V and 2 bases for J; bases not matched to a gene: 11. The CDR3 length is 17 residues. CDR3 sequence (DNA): TGTGCCAGCCTAACTAGCGGGAGGACCGTCCACACAGATACGCAGTATTTT. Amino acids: CASLTSGRTVHTDTQYF.

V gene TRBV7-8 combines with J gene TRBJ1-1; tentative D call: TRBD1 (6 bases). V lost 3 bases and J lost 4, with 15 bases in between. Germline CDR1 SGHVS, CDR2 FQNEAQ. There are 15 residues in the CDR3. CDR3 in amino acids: CASSFHTEGVTEAFF. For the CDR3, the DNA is TGTGCCAGCAGCTTTCATACAGAGGGGGTCACTGAAGCTTTCTTT.

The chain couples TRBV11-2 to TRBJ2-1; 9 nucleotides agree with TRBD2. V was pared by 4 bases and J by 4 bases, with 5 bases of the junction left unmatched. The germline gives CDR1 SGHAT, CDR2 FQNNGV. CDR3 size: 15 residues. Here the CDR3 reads CASSSLAGRYNEQFF. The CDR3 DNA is TGTGCCAGCAGCTCACTAGCGGGTAGATACAATGAGCAGTTCTTC.

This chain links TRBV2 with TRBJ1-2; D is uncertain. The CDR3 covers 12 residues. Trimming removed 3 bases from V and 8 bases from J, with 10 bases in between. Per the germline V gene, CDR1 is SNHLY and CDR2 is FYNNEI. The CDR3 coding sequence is TGTGCCAGCAGTGACAGTCCGGAAGGCTACACCTTC. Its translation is CASSDSPEGYTF.

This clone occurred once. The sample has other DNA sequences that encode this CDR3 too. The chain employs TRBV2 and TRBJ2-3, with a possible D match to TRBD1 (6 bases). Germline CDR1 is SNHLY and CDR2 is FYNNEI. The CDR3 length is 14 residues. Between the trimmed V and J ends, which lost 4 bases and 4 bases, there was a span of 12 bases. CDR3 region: CASSGQGRADTQYF. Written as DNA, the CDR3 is TGTGCCAGCAGTGGCCAGGGGCGGGCAGATACGCAGTATTTT. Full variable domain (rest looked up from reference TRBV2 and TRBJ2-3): EPEVTQTPSHQVTQMGQEVILRCVPISNHLYFYWYRQILGQKVEFLVSFYNNEISEKSEIFDDQFSVERPDGSNFTLKIRSTKLEDSAMYFCASSGQGRADTQYFGPGTRLTVL.

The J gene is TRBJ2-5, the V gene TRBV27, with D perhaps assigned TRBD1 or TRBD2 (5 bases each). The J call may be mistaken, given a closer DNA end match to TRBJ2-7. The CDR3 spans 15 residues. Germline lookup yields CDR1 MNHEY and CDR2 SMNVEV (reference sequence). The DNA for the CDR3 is TGTGCCAGCAGTCTCCTATTCGGGGCCTCCTACGAGCAGTACTTC. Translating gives CASSLLFGASYEQYF.

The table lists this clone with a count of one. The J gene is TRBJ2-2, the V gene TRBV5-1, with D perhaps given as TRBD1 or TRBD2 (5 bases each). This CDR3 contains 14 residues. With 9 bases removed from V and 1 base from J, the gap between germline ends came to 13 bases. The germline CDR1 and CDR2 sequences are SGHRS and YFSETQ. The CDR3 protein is CATSLGGNTGELFF. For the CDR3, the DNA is TGCGCCACTTCTCTTGGGGGGAACACCGGGGAGCTGTTTTTT.

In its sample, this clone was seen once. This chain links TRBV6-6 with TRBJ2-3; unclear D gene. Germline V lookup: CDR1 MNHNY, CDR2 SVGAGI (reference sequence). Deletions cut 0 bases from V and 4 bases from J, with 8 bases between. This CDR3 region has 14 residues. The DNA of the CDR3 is TGTGCCAGCAGTTACTCGGGCCCCCCAGATACGCAGTATTTT. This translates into CASSYSGPPDTQYF.

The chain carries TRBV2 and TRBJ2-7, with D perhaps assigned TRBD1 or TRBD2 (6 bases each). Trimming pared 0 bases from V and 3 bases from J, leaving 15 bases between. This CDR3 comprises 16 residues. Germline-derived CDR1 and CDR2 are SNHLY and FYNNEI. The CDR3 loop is CASSEAVAEGGYEQYF. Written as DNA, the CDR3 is TGTGCCAGCAGTGAAGCTGTCGCGGAGGGGGGCTACGAGCAGTACTTC. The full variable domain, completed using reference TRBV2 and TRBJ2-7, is EPEVTQTPSHQVTQMGQEVILRCVPISNHLYFYWYRQILGQKVEFLVSFYNNEISEKSEIFDDQFSVERPDGSNFTLKIRSTKLEDSAMYFCASSEAVAEGGYEQYFGPGTRLTVT.

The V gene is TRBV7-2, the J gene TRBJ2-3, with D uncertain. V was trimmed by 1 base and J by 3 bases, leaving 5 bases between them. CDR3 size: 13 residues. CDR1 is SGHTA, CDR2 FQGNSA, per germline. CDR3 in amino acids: CASSLERTDTQYF. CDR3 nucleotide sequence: TGTGCCAGCAGCTTAGAGAGGACAGATACGCAGTATTTT.

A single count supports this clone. The CDR3 reads CASRTETDTGTGIPYEQYF. Here the CDR3 DNA reads TGTGCCAGCAGGACCGAAACTGACACCGGGACAGGGATCCCCTACGAGCAGTACTTC. The chain recombines TRBV28 with TRBJ2-7; 9 bases fit TRBD1. V was pared by 6 bases and J by 2 bases, with 20 bases of the junction left unmatched. CDR3 size: 19 residues. CDR1 is MDHEN and CDR2 is SYDVKM in the germline V gene.

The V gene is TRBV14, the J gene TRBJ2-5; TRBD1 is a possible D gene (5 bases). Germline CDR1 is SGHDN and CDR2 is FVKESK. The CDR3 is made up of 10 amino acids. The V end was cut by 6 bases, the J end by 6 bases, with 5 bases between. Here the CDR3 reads CASRGQTQYF. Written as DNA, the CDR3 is TGTGCCAGCAGGGGGCAGACCCAGTACTTC.

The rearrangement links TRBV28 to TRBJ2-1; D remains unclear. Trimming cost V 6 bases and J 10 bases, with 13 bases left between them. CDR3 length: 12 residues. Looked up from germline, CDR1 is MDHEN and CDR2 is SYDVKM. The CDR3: CASRPWTGEQFF. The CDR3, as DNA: TGTGCCAGCAGACCCTGGACGGGCGAGCAGTTCTTC.